The entry below describes one TCR beta chain. The antigen is undetermined. A single record per CDR3 protein comes from TCRdb applying MiXCR to the 5' RACE reads. The sample has about 190,000 distinct CDR3 sequences; approximately 20% are singletons. These data come from a study of T-cell memory formation after mild COVID-19. Study-level findings and limits: Balance between CD4 and CD8 was seen in clones contracting day 15 to 85, and a CD4+ lean was seen in later expanders. Among contracting clones, CD4+ were mainly CM/EM and CD8+ enriched in EMRA. Cross-reactive memory apparently joined, as some responding clones appeared in pre-infection memory.

Trimming took 1 base from V and 0 from J, leaving 9 bases between them. CDR1 is MGHRA, CDR2 YSYEKL, per germline. The CDR3 is 16 amino acids. The chain uses TRBV4-1 and TRBJ2-2, with D possibly being TRBD1 or TRBD2 (5 bases each). The sample comprised PBMCs or a T cell subset sorted from them (not recorded which). The clonotype was recovered from an adult woman who had mild COVID-19 (a few samples of this study predate the infection). Cell type and time point are not known. The chain's CDR3 is CASSQVGRANTGELFF. DNA for the CDR3: TGCGCCAGCAGCCAAGTGGGACGGGCGAACACCGGGGAGCTGTTTTTT.